Shown below are 22 T cell receptor beta chains from a single sample sequenced in a study of blood T cell repertoires in COVID-19. Sequenced by immunoSEQ multiplex PCR; TCRdb stores in-frame clones only, minus some. Of over 250,000 clones in the sample, 90% were seen once. Sequenced material: PBMCs or T cells enriched from blood (not recorded which). These receptor sequences come from a man in his 60s who had recovered from COVID-19.

The chain recombines TRBV23-1 with TRBJ2-3, with 12 positions matching TRBD2. TRBV23-1 is annotated as an ORF whose role is uncertain. The CDR3 covers 17 residues. The ends lost 0 bases at V and 4 bases at J; junction bases unmatched: 5. CDR3 in amino acids: CASSQSTSGSGPDTQYF. CDR3 DNA sequence: TGCGCCAGCAGTCAATCGACTAGCGGGAGTGGTCCAGATACGCAGTATTTT.

This clone was observed once. The chain combines TRBV6-5 with TRBJ2-1; 8 nucleotides line up with TRBD2. The CDR3 has 16 amino acids. The trim removed 3 bases at V and 0 bases at J, leaving 4 bases unmatched. Germline V gives CDR1 MNHEY, CDR2 SVGAGI. CDR3 in DNA: TGTGCCAGCAGTTATATAGCGGGGCACTCCTACAATGAGCAGTTCTTC. Translated, it gives CASSYIAGHSYNEQFF.

V and J are TRBV18 and TRBJ1-5, with unresolved D. Trimming removed 2 bases at V and 3 bases at J, with 8 bases between. The CDR3 has 14 residues. CDR1 and CDR2 (germline): KGHSH, LQKENI. The DNA of the CDR3 is TGTGCCAGCTCACCAGGAGCAGACAATCAGCCCCAGCATTTT. Encoded protein: CASSPGADNQPQHF.

V usage is TRBV6-4 and J usage is TRBJ2-7; 9 nucleotides line up with TRBD2. The J segment lost 3 bases and the V segment lost 0 bases, leaving 12 bases of the junction unmatched. From germline, CDR1 is MRHNA and CDR2 SNTAGT. The CDR3 totals 18 residues. DNA for the CDR3: TGTGCCAGCAGTGACTCGTCTACGCTTCTAGCGGGGAACTACGAGCAGTACTTC. It translates to CASSDSSTLLAGNYEQYF.

V is TRBV6-2 or TRBV6-3 and J is TRBJ2-7, with D possibly being TRBD2 (5 bases). The CDR3 contains 14 residues. Trimming shortened V by 4 bases and J by 2 bases, and 12 bases separated the two germline ends. Germline V lookup: CDR1 MNHEY, CDR2 SVGEGT. The CDR3 nucleotides are TGTGCCAGCAGTTCGGGGATCTCAGCCTACGAGCAGTACTTC. Its protein is CASSSGISAYEQYF.

V usage is TRBV7-8 and J usage is TRBJ2-7, with 7 bases fitting TRBD1. V dropped 2 bases and J dropped 0; count of bases not matched to a gene: 7. Germline V gene sequence: CDR1 SGHVS, CDR2 FQNEAQ. The CDR3 is made up of 16 amino acids. CDR3 sequence: CASSLRKDRSSYEQYF. CDR3 in DNA: TGTGCCAGCAGCTTACGAAAGGACAGGAGCTCCTACGAGCAGTACTTC. The variable domain in full, completed from reference TRBV7-8 and TRBJ2-7, reads GAGVSQSPRYKVAKRGQDVALRCDPISGHVSLFWYQQALGQGPEFLTYFQNEAQLDKSGLPSDRFFAERPEGSVSTLKIQRTQQEDSAVYLCASSLRKDRSSYEQYFGPGTRLTVT.

This clone was recorded a few times. The rearrangement links TRBV11-2 to TRBJ1-6, with D unclear. The CDR3 length is 13 residues. The germline V gene has CDR1 SGHAT and CDR2 FQNNGV. Trimming left V 6 bases short and J 10 bases short, with 13 bases between. The CDR3 DNA reads as TGTGCCAGCAGAGGTGACGCGGGCTCACCCCTCCACTTT. It specifies CASRGDAGSPLHF.

The chain joins TRBV18 to TRBJ2-2; a weak D match, TRBD1 (6 bases). The germline V and J ends were trimmed by 2 bases and 2 bases, with 12 bases remaining between them. The V gene's germline CDR1 is KGHSH and CDR2 LQKENI. This CDR3 spans 16 amino acids. CDR3 sequence: CASSPTRQENTGELFF. CDR3 DNA sequence: TGTGCCAGCTCACCAACGAGACAGGAAAACACCGGGGAGCTGTTTTTT.

This chain joins TRBV19 and TRBJ1-5; D gene uncertain. CDR1 LNHDA and CDR2 SQIVND come from the germline V gene (reference sequence). This CDR3 comprises 13 residues. Trimming shortened V by 6 bases and J by 7 bases, and 13 bases separated the two germline ends. CDR3 residues: CASRAAYLQPQHF. For the CDR3, the DNA is TGTGCCAGTAGAGCGGCATATTTGCAGCCCCAGCATTTT.

The chain has TRBV27 and TRBJ1-2, with a possible D match to TRBD1 (5 bases). Trimming took off 6 bases at V and 8 bases at J, with 10 bases between the two ends. The CDR3 is made up of 11 amino acids. CDR1 MNHEY and CDR2 SMNVEV come from the germline V gene (reference sequence). CDR3 DNA: TGTGCCAGCAGGGGGGGATGGGGCTACACCTTC. Translating gives CASRGGWGYTF.

This chain links TRBV29-1 with TRBJ2-5, with a tentative D call TRBD2 (6 bases). With 4 bases removed from V and 4 bases from J, the gap between germline ends came to 13 bases. The germline V gene has CDR1 SQVTM and CDR2 ANQGSEA. The CDR3 covers 13 residues. The CDR3 DNA reads as TGCAGCGTTGTGTATGGGGGGAGAGAGACCCAGTACTTC. This codes for CSVVYGGRETQYF. The full variable domain, with the rest looked up from reference TRBV29-1 and TRBJ2-5, is SAVISQKPSRDICQRGTSLTIQCQVDSQVTMMFWYRQQPGQSLTLIATANQGSEATYESGFVIDKFPISRPNLTFSTLTVSNMSPEDSSIYLCSVVYGGRETQYFGPGTRLLVL.

V is TRBV6-5 and J is TRBJ1-6, with D possibly TRBD1 on 5 matching bases. V was clipped by 5 bases and J by 6 bases, with 14 bases between them. The CDR3 totals 15 residues. The germline V gene encodes CDR1 MNHEY and CDR2 SVGAGI. The CDR3 loop is CASSIATVFNSPLHF. The CDR3 region has the DNA TGTGCCAGCAGTATCGCGACAGTGTTTAATTCACCCCTCCACTTT.

The chain recombines TRBV5-1 with TRBJ1-1; D call uncertain. Looked up from germline, CDR1 is SGHRS and CDR2 is YFSETQ. The CDR3 is 14 amino acids. Trimming pared 5 bases from V and 0 bases from J, leaving 11 bases between. CDR3 nucleotide sequence: TGCGCCAGCAGATGGCGTGGGCTGAACACTGAAGCTTTCTTT. Translated: CASRWRGLNTEAFF.

The V and J genes are TRBV5-1 and TRBJ1-1, with D uncertain. Germline V gives CDR1 SGHRS, CDR2 YFSETQ. CDR3 size: 14 residues. Trimming removed 4 bases at V and 2 bases at J, with 12 bases between. The CDR3 DNA follows: TGCGCCAGCAGCACAGCAGTCGGCAACACTGAAGCTTTCTTT. Protein: CASSTAVGNTEAFF.

The chain links TRBV5-1 to TRBJ2-7, with 7 bases aligning to TRBD1. The CDR3 sequence is 16 residues long. V lost 4 bases to trimming and J lost 2 bases; unmatched junction nucleotides: 12. Germline CDR1 and CDR2: SGHRS and YFSETQ. The CDR3 region is CASSVGPLGGAYEQYF. Written as DNA, the CDR3 is TGCGCCAGCAGCGTGGGGCCTTTAGGGGGCGCCTACGAGCAGTACTTC. The full variable domain, in which reference TRBV5-1 and TRBJ2-7 provide the parts outside the CDR3, is KAGVTQTPRYLIKTRGQQVTLSCSPISGHRSVSWYQQTPGQGLQFLFEYFSETQRNKGNFPGRFSGRQFSNSRSEMNVSTLELGDSALYLCASSVGPLGGAYEQYFGPGTRLTVT.

J is TRBJ2-3 and V is TRBV7-2; no clear D. CDR3 length: 11 amino acids. From germline, CDR1 is SGHTA and CDR2 FQGNSA. V gave up 4 bases and J gave up 5 bases, with 4 bases separating them. CDR3 coding DNA: TGTGCCAGCAGCTCCAGAGATACGCAGTATTTT. Its translation is CASSSRDTQYF.

There are a few counts of this clone. The rearrangement links TRBV5-4 to TRBJ1-1; D uncertain. Trimming left V 4 bases short and J 3 bases short, with 16 bases between. The CDR3 spans 15 residues. CDR1 SGHNT and CDR2 YYREEE come from the germline V gene (reference sequence). DNA of the CDR3: TGTGCCAGCAGCGCCGAACCGTCCGGGGACACTGAAGCTTTCTTT. Residues: CASSAEPSGDTEAFF.

The gene calls are TRBV9 and TRBJ1-3; 7 bases agree with TRBD1. Germline CDR1 SGDLS, CDR2 YYNGEE. The CDR3 consists of 16 residues. After removal of 4 bases from V and 4 bases from J, the junction contained 11 bases not matched to a gene. CDR3 sequence: CASSQGQTFLGNTIYF. For the CDR3, the DNA is TGTGCCAGCAGCCAGGGACAGACCTTCTTGGGAAACACCATATATTTT.

V is TRBV5-1 and J is TRBJ2-2; 11 nucleotides align to TRBD2. Germline assignment: CDR1 SGHRS and CDR2 YFSETQ. The CDR3 length is 15 residues. Unmatched junction bases numbered 1, after V lost 3 bases and J lost 3 bases. CDR3 sequence: CASSSLAGDTGELFF. CDR3 coding DNA: TGCGCCAGCAGCTCACTAGCGGGAGACACCGGGGAGCTGTTTTTT.

This chain joins TRBV29-1 and TRBJ2-6, with 7 bases that match TRBD1. V shed 1 base, J shed 1 base, and the junction held 13 bases outside the gene matches. Per germline, CDR1 SQVTM and CDR2 ANQGSEA. The CDR3 has 19 amino acids. The CDR3 protein is CSVEAWDSQPYSGANVLTF. The CDR3 DNA follows: TGCAGCGTTGAAGCCTGGGACAGCCAGCCCTATTCTGGGGCCAACGTCCTGACTTTC.

This sequence joins TRBV11-2 and TRBJ2-1, with 7 bases aligning to TRBD2. The CDR3 consists of 17 residues. The trim removed 5 bases at V and 0 bases at J, leaving 10 bases unmatched. CDR1 is SGHAT, CDR2 FQNNGV, per germline. CDR3 residues: CASSPAWGGSSYNEQFF. CDR3 nucleotides: TGTGCCAGCAGCCCAGCGTGGGGGGGGAGCTCCTACAATGAGCAGTTCTTC.

This clone showed up just once. The CDR3 DNA is TGTGCCAGCAGCTTCCAAGTTGGCAGGGCTTCTGGGGCCAACGTCCTGACTTTC. It translates to CASSFQVGRASGANVLTF. The chain couples TRBV7-2 to TRBJ2-6; D is perhaps TRBD1 (5 bases). This CDR3 has 18 amino acids. V was cut by 3 bases and J by 1 base, with 16 bases left in between. CDR1 is SGHTA and CDR2 is FQGNSA in the germline V gene.